This is a list of T cell receptor beta chains from one sample in a study of T cell responses to AZD1222 COVID-19 vaccine. Sequencing used immunoSEQ multiplex PCR; TCRdb keeps in-frame clones, though not all of them. The table has approximately 140,000 clones, 90% to 95% seen once. Material: peripheral blood, obtained on day 0 of MenACWY control vaccination. These receptors all stem from an adult in good health. The CDR3 runs from the conserved cysteine through the conserved F or W. Each record gives: J gene, clone size, V gene, D gene, CDR3 protein, CDR3 DNA. A D gene is named only where the DNA matches it firmly. Clone sizes are given selectively: once, few, many, or a class where the clone is expanded.

TRBJ1-5 | . | TRBV9 | TRBD1 | CASSSGEGARPQHF | TGTGCCAGCAGCTCCGGGGAGGGGGCTAGGCCCCAGCATTTT
TRBJ2-1 | . | TRBV7-3 | TRBD2 | CASSPASGRATEQFF | TGTGCCAGCAGCCCTGCTAGCGGGAGGGCCACTGAGCAGTTCTTC
TRBJ2-7 | . | TRBV30 | . | CAWSFGHSAYEQYF | TGTGCCTGGAGTTTCGGACACAGCGCCTACGAGCAGTACTTC
TRBJ1-3 | . | TRBV3-1/TRBV3-2 | . | CASSLKGGSGNTIYF | TGTGCCAGCAGTTTGAAGGGCGGCTCTGGAAACACCATATATTTT
TRBJ2-5 | . | TRBV18 | . | CASSTSQGRGETQYF | TGTGCCAGCTCAACTTCGCAGGGAAGGGGAGAGACCCAGTACTTC
TRBJ2-7 | once | TRBV13 | . | CASSLMGLGRDEQYF | TGTGCCAGCAGCTTAATGGGACTGGGCCGAGACGAGCAGTACTTC
TRBJ1-1 | . | TRBV5-1 | . | CASRLTGNTEAFF | TGCGCCAGCAGGCTGACAGGGAACACTGAAGCTTTCTTT
TRBJ2-7 | . | TRBV27 | . | CASSLVPRESYEQYF | TGTGCCAGCAGTTTAGTCCCCCGGGAGTCCTACGAGCAGTACTTC
TRBJ2-5 | once | TRBV7-8 | . | CASSLMDSSSETQYF | TGTGCCAGCAGCTTAATGGACAGCTCTTCAGAGACCCAGTACTTC
TRBJ1-2 | . | TRBV5-8 | . | CASSLESGLGGYTF | TGTGCCAGCAGCTTGGAATCGGGTTTGGGTGGCTACACCTTC
TRBJ1-2 | . | TRBV14 | TRBD1 | CASSQDLGQGHGYTF | TGTGCCAGCAGCCAAGATTTGGGACAGGGGCATGGCTACACCTTC
TRBJ1-1 | . | TRBV5-4 | TRBD1 | CASVLRDSPGGGSTEAFF | TGTGCCAGCGTACTTCGGGACAGCCCGGGAGGGGGGAGCACTGAAGCTTTCTTT
TRBJ2-2 | . | TRBV6-5 | . | CASSSAGELFF | TGTGCCAGCAGTTCAGCCGGGGAGCTGTTTTTT
TRBJ1-6 | . | TRBV2 | . | CASSDPPLPLHF | TGTGCCAGCAGTGATCCCCCTCTTCCCCTCCACTTT
TRBJ1-2 | . | TRBV27 | . | CASRREGLGGYTF | TGTGCCAGCAGGAGGGAGGGGCTGGGGGGCTACACCTTC
TRBJ2-5 | . | TRBV29-1 | TRBD1 | CSGTGGGETQYF | TGCAGCGGGACAGGGGGTGGGGAGACCCAGTACTTC
TRBJ2-1 | . | TRBV28 | . | CASSGRGPGYNEQFF | TGTGCCAGCAGTGGCAGGGGACCCGGCTACAATGAGCAGTTCTTC
TRBJ1-2 | once | TRBV6-5 | . | CASSYSFMLEQNF | TGTGCCAGCAGTTACTCGTTCATGTTAGAACAGAACTTC